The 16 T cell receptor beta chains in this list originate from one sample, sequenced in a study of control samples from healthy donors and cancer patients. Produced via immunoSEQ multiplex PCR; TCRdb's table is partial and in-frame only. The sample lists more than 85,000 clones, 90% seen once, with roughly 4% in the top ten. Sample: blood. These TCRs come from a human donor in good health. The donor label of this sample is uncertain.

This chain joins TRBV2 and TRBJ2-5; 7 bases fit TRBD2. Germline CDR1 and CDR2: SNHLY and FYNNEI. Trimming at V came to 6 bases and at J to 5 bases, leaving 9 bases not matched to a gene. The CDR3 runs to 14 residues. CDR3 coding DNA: TGTGCCAGCAGCCCCGGACTAGGCTGGGAGACCCAGTACTTC. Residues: CASSPGLGWETQYF.

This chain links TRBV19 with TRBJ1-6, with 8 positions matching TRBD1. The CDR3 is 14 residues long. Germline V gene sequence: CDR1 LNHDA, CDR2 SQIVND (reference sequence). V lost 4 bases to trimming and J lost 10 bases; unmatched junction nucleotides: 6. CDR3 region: CASSKASGGSPLHF. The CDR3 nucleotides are TGTGCCAGTAGTAAAGCGTCAGGGGGCTCACCCCTCCACTTT.

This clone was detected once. CDR3 loop: CASSRGQQGEKLFF. DNA of the CDR3: TGTGCCAGCTCACGGGGACAGCAGGGTGAAAAACTGTTTTTT. The chain employs TRBV18 and TRBJ1-4; 7 bases agree with TRBD1. This CDR3 comprises 14 residues. Germline V gene data show CDR1 as KGHSH and CDR2 as LQKENI. The J segment lost 7 bases and the V segment lost 4 bases, leaving 6 bases of the junction unmatched.

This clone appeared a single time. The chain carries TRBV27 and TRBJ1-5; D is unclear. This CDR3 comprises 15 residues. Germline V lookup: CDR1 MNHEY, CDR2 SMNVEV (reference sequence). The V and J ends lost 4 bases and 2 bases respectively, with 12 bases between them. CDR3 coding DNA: TGTGCCAGCAGTTCCGCCGGGGTAGGCAATCAGCCCCAGCATTTT. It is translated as CASSSAGVGNQPQHF.

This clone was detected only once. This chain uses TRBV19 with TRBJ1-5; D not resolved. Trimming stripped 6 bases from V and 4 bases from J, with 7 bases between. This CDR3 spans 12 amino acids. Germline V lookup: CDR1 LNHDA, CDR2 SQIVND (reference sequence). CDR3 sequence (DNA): TGTGCCAGTAGGACTGGGAATCAGCCCCAGCATTTT. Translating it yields CASRTGNQPQHF.

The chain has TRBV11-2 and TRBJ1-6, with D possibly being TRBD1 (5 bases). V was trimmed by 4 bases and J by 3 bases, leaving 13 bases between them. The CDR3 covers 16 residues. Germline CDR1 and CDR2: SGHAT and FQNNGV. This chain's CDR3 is CASSSNRRNYNSPLHF. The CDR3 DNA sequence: TGTGCCAGCAGCTCAAACAGGAGGAACTATAATTCACCCCTCCACTTT.

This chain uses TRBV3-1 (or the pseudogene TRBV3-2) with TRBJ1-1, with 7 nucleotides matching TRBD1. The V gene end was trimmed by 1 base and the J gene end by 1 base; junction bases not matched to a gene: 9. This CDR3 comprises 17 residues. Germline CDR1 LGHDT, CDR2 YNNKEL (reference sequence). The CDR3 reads CASSQALHRGANTEAFF. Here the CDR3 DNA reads TGTGCCAGCAGCCAAGCCCTTCACAGGGGAGCGAACACTGAAGCTTTCTTT.

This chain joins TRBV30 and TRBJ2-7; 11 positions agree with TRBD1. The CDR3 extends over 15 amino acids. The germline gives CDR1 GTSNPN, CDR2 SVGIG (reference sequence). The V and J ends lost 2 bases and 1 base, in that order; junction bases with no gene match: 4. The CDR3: CAWSTGTGGSYEQYF. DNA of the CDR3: TGTGCCTGGAGTACGGGGACAGGGGGTTCCTACGAGCAGTACTTC.

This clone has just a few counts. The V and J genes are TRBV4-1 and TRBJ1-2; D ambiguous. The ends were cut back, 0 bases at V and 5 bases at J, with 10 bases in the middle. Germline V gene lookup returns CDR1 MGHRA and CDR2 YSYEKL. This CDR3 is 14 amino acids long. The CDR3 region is CASSQDQELYGYTF. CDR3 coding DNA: TGCGCCAGCAGCCAAGATCAAGAGTTATATGGCTACACCTTC.

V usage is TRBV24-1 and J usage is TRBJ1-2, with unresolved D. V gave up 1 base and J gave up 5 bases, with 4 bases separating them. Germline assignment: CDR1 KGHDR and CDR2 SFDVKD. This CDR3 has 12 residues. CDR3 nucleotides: TGTGCCACCAGTGATTTCAAGTATGGCTACACCTTC. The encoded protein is CATSDFKYGYTF.

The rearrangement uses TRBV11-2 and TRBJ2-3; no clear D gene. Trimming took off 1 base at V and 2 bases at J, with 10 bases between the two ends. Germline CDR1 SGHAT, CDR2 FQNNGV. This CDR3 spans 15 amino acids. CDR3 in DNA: TGTGCCAGCAGCTTAGTAGGCACAAACACAGATACGCAGTATTTT. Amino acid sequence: CASSLVGTNTDTQYF.

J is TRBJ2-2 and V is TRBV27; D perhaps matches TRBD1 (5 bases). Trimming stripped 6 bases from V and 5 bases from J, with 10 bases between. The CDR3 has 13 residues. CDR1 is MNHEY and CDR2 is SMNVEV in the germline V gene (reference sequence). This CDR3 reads CASRQARTGELFF. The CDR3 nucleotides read TGTGCCAGCAGACAGGCGCGAACCGGGGAGCTGTTTTTT.

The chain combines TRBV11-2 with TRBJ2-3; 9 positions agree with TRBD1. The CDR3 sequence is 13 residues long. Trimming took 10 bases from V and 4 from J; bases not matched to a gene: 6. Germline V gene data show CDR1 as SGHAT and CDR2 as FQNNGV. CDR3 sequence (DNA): TGTGCCACAAAGGGACAGGGCTCAGATACGCAGTATTTT. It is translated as CATKGQGSDTQYF.

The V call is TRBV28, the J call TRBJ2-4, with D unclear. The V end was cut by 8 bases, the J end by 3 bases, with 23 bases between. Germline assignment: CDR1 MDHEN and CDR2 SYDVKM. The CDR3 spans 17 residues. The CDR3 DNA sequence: TGTGCCAGCCTGATTTTCCAAGGCCGCAGTTTCAAAAACATTCAGTACTTC. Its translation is CASLIFQGRSFKNIQYF.

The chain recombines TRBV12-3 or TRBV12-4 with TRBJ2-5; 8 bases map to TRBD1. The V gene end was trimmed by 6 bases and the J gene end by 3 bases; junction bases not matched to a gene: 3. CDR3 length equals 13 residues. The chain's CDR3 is CASRTGDKETQYF. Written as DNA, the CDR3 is TGTGCCAGCAGGACAGGGGACAAAGAGACCCAGTACTTC.

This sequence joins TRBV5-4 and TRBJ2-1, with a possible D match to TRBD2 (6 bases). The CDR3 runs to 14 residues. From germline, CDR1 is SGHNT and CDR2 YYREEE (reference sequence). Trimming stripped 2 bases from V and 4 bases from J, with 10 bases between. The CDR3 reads CASSLAGTYNEQFF. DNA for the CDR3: TGTGCCAGCAGCTTAGCGGGTACTTACAATGAGCAGTTCTTC.